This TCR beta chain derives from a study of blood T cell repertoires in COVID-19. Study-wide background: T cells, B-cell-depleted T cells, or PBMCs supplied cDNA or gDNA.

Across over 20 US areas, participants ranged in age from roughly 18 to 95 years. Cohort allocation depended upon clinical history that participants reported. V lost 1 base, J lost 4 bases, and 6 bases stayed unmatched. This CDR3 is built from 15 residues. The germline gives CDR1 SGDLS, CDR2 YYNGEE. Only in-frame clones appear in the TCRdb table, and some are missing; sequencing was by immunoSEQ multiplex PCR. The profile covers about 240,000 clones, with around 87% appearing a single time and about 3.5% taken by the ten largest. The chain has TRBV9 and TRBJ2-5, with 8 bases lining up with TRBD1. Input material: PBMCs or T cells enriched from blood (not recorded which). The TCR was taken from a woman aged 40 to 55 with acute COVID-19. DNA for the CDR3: TGTGCCAGCAGCGTACAGGGGGCTACGGGAGAGACCCAGTACTTC. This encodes CASSVQGATGETQYF.